The rows below give T cell receptor beta chains drawn from one sample of a study of vaccination and CD4 T cells after COVID-19. From the PCR reads, TCRdb called clonotypes with MiXCR, one entry per CDR3 protein. Of approximately 7,100 distinct CDR3 sequences listed, around half are singletons. Their antigens are not known. Source material: CD4+ T cells from blood, cultured in vitro. Receptors originate from a human donor in good health. CDR3s include the opening cysteine and the closing phenylalanine or tryptophan.

TRBV7-2	TRBJ1-5	CASSPVSDQPQHF
TRBV20-1	TRBJ2-1	CSAVAGMAEQFF
TRBV14	TRBJ1-1	CASSHRGMNTEAFF
TRBV19	TRBJ1-5	CASSIEGTGWYSNQPQHF
TRBV6-5	TRBJ2-3	CASSYSYGRRGGQDTQYF
TRBV2	TRBJ1-4	CASSVSDRTNEKLFF
TRBV7-9	TRBJ1-2	CASSPSFTRGYGYTF
TRBV20-1	TRBJ2-7	CSARTGTGIYEQYF
TRBV12-3/TRBV12-4	TRBJ1-5	CASKSGNQPQHF
TRBV28	TRBJ1-1	CASSPTWNTEAFF
TRBV30	TRBJ1-2	CAWSGGLYDGYTF
TRBV7-9	TRBJ1-6	CASSLDLEGTLHF
TRBV11-3	TRBJ2-2	CASSSPPGHQPNTGELFF
TRBV25-1	TRBJ1-2	CASSEEPGFHGYTF
TRBV12-3/TRBV12-4	TRBJ2-5	CASSFGGTGGETQYF
TRBV20-1	TRBJ2-5	CSARQGAGRETQYF
TRBV20-1	TRBJ1-1	CSAKVREGDTEAFF